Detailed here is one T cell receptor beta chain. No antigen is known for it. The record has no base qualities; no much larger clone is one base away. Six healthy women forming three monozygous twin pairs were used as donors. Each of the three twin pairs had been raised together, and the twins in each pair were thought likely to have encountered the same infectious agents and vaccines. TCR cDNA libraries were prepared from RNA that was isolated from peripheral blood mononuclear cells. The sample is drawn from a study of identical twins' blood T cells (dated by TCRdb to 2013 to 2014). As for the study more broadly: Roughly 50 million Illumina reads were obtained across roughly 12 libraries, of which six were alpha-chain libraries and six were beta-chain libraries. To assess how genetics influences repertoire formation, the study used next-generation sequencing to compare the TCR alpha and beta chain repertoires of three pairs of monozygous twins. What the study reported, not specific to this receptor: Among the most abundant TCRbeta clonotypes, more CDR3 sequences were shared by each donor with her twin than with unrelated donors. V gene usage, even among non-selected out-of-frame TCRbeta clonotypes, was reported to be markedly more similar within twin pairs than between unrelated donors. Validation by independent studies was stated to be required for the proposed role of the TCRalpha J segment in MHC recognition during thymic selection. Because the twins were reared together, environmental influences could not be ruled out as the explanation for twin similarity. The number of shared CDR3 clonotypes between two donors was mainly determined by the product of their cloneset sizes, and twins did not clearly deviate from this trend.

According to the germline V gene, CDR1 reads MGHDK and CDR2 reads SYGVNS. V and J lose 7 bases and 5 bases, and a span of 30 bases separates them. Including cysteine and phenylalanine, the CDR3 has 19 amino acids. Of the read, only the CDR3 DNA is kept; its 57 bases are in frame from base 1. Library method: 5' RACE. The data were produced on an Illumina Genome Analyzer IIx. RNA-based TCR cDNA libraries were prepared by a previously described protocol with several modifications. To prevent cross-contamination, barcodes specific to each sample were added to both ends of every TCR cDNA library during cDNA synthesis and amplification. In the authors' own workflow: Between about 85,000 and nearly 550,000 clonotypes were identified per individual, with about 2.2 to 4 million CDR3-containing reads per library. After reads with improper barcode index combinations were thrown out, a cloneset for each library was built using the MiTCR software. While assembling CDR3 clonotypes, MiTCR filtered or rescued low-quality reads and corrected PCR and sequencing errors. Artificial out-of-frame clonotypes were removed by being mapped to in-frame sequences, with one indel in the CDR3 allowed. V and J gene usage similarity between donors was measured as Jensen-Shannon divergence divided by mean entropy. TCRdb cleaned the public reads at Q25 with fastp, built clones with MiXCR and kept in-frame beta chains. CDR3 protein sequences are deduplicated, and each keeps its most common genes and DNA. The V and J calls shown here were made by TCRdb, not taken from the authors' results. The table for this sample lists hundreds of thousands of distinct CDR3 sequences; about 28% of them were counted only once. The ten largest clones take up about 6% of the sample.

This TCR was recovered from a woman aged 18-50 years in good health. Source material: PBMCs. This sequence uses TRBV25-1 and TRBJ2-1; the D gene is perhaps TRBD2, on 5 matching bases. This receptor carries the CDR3 CASNWTWPDTPGDHNEQFF. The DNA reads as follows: TGTGCCAGCAACTGGACTTGGCCTGATACCCCCGGCGACCACAATGAGCAGTTCTTC.